The present T cell receptor beta chain was sequenced within a study of CD8 T cells in Susac syndrome. An amount of RNA that ranged from roughly 0.45 to 1 ug was reverse transcribed with random hexamers. One entry per CDR3 protein, called by TCRdb with MiXCR from the immunoSEQ multiplex PCR reads. The sample records about 240,000 distinct CDR3 sequences, approximately 95% being singletons. The CDR3 has 17 residues. Germline CDR1 SGDLS, CDR2 YYNGEE. The junction had 7 bases not matched to a gene; V was cut back by 2 bases and J by 0 bases. Sequenced input: CD4+ T cells from PBMCs. The V and J genes are TRBV9 and TRBJ2-1, with TRBD1 matching over 8 bases. The receptor was derived from a human donor with Susac syndrome. The CDR3, as DNA: TGTGCCAGCAGCGTCAAGACAGGGGCCGACTCCTACAATGAGCAGTTCTTC. Its protein product is CASSVKTGADSYNEQFF.